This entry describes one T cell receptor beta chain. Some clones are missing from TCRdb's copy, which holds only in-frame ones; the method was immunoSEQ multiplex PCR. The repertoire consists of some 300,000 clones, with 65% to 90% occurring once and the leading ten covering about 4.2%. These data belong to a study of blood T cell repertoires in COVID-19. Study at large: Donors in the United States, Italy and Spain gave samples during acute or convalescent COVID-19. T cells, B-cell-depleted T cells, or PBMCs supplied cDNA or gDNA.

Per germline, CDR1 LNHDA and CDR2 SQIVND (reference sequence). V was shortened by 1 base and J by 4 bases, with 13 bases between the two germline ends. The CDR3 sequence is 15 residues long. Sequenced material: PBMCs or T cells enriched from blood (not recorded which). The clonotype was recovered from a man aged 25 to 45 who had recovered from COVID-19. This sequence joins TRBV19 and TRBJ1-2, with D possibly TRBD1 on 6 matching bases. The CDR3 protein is CASSIVGTTLYGYTF. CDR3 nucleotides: TGTGCCAGTAGTATAGTTGGGACAACACTCTATGGCTACACCTTC.